The sequence of this TCR beta chain was determined in a study of T-cell reconstitution after alpha-beta-depleted transplantation in children. There are a few counts of this clonotype. The antigen remains unidentified. CDR3 length: 14 residues. Trimming stripped 4 bases from V and 7 bases from J, with 17 bases between. Germline V gives CDR1 MNHNS, CDR2 SASEGT. TCRbeta library construction was performed incorporating unique molecular identifiers. Each CDR3 protein gets one entry after TCRdb re-called the PCR reads with MiXCR. The profile shows 450,000 to 550,000 distinct CDR3 sequences, 9.5% to 12% of them singletons. Study-wide results and limits: Expanded graft clones, several hundred of them, were reportedly the source of alpha-beta T cells about two months after transplant.

This TCR came from a female patient aged 2 to 10 who had a stem cell transplant for aplastic anemia, so the T cells may come from the graft donor. Sequencing was performed on PBMCs, mostly from graft donor cells, taken 180 days after TCRalphabeta/CD19-depleted stem cell transplant. This sequence joins TRBV6-1 and TRBJ2-7; D unclear. CDR3 in DNA: TGTGCCAGCAGTGTGGGTCTTACTCCGGTTGAGCAGTACTTC. This translates into CASSVGLTPVEQYF.